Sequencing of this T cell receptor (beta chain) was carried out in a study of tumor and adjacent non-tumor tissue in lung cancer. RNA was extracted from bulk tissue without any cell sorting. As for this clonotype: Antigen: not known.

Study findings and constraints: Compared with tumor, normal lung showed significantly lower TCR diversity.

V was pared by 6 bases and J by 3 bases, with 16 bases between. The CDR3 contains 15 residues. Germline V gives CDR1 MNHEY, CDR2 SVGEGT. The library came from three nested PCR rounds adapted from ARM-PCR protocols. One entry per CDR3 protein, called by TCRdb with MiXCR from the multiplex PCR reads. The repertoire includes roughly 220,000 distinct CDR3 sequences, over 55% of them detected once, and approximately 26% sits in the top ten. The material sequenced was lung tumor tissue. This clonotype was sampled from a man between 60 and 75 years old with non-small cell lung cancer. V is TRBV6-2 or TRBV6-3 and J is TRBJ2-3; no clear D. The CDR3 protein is CASSLVGVGTDTQYF. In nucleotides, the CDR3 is TGTGCCAGCAGCCTAGTCGGAGTAGGGACAGATACGCAGTATTTT.